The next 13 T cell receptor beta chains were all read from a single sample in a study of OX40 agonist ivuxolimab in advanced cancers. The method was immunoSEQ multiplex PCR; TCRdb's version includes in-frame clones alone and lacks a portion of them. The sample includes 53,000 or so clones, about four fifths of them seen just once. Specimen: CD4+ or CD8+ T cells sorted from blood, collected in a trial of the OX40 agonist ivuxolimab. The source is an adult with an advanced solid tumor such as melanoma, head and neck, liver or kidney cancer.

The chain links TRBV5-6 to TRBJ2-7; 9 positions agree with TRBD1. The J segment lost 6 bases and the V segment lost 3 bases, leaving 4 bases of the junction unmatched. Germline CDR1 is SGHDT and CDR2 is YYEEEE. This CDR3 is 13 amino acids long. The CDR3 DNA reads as TGTGCCAGCAGCTGGGACAGGGCGAGCGAGCAGTACTTC. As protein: CASSWDRASEQYF.

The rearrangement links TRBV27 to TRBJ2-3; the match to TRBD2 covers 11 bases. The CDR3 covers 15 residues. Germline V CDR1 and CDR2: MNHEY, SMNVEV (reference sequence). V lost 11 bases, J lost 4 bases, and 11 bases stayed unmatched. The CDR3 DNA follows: TGTGCCGGGTTCGAACTAGCGGGAGAGGCAGATACGCAGTATTTT. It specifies CAGFELAGEADTQYF.

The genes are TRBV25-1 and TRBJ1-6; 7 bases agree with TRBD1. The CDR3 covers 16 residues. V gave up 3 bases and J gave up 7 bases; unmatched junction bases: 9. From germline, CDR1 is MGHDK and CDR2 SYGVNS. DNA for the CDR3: TGTGCCAGCAGTGACCAGAGACAGGGTTGGAATTCACCCCTCCACTTT. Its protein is CASSDQRQGWNSPLHF.

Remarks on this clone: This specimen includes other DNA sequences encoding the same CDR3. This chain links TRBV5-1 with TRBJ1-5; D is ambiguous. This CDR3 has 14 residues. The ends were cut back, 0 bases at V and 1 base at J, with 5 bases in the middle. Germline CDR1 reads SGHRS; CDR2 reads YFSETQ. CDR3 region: CASSLGGSNQPQHF. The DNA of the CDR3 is TGCGCCAGCAGCTTGGGTGGGAGCAATCAGCCCCAGCATTTT.

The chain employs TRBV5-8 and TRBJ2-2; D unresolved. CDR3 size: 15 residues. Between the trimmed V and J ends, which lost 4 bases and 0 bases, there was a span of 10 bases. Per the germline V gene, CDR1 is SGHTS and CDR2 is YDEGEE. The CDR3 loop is CASSASPPNTGELFF. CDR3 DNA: TGTGCCAGCAGCGCCTCCCCGCCGAACACCGGGGAGCTGTTTTTT.

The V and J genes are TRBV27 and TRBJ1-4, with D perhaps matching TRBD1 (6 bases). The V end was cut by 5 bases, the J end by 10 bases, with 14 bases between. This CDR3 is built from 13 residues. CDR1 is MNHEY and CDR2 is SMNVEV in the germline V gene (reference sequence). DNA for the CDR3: TGTGCCAGCAGTCAGACAGCAGGGGTAAAACTGTTTTTT. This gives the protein CASSQTAGVKLFF.

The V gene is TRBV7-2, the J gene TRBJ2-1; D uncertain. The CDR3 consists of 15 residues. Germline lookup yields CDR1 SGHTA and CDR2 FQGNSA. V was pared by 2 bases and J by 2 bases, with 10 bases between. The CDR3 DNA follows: TGTGCCAGCAGCTTACTCGCTAAAGCCTACAATGAGCAGTTCTTC. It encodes CASSLLAKAYNEQFF.

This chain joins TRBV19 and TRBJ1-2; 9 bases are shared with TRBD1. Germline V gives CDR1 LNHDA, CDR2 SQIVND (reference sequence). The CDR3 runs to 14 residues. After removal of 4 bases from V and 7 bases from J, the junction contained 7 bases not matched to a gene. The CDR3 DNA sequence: TGTGCCAGTAGTACCGGACAGGGGCTTCGTGGCTACACCTTC. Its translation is CASSTGQGLRGYTF. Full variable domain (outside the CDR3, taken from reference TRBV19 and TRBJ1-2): DGGITQSPKYLFRKEGQNVTLSCEQNLNHDAMYWYRQDPGQGLRLIYYSQIVNDFQKGDIAEGYSVSREKKESFPLTVTSAQKNPTAFYLCASSTGQGLRGYTFGSGTRLTVV.

Written as DNA, the CDR3 is TGTGCCAGCAGTTACCTTCAAGGGAGCTCTGGAAACACCATATATTTT. It codes for CASSYLQGSSGNTIYF. The chain employs TRBV6-5 and TRBJ1-3; D unclear. Germline V CDR1 and CDR2: MNHEY, SVGAGI. The CDR3 has 16 amino acids. V dropped 2 bases and J dropped 0 bases, with 11 bases sitting between them.

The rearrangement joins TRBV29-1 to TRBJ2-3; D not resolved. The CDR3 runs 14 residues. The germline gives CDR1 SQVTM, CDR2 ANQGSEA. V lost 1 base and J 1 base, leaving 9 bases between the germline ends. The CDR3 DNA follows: TGCAGCGTTGAAGCTCCATCAGGCACAGATACGCAGTATTTT. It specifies CSVEAPSGTDTQYF.

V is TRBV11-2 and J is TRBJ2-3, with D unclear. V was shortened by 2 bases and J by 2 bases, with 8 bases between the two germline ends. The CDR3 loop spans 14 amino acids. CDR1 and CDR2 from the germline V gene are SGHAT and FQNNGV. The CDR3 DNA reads TGTGCCAGCAGCTTATCCCAACTCACAGATACGCAGTATTTT. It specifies CASSLSQLTDTQYF.

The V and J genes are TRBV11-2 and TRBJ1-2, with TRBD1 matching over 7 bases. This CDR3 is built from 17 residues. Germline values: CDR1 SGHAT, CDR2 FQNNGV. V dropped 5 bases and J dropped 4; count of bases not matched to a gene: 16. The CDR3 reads CASSPQGLRGSSYGYTF. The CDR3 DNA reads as TGTGCCAGCAGCCCACAGGGGCTGAGGGGCTCTAGCTATGGCTACACCTTC. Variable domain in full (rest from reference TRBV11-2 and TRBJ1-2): EAGVAQSPRYKIIEKRQSVAFWCNPISGHATLYWYQQILGQGPKLLIQFQNNGVVDDSQLPKDRFSAERLKGVDSTLKIQPAKLEDSAVYLCASSPQGLRGSSYGYTFGSGTRLTVV.

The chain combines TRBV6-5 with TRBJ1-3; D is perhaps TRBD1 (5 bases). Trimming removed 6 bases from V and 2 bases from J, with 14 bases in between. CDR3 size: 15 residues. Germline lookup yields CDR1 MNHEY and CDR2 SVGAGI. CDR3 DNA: TGTGCCAGCAGGCGGGATGGGACCCCTGGAAACACCATATATTTT. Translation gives CASRRDGTPGNTIYF.